The 9 T cell receptor beta chains in this list originate from one sample, sequenced in a study of shared clonotypes between healthy human individuals. The protocol was immunoSEQ multiplex PCR, while the TCRdb copy is restricted to in-frame clones and leaves out a portion. Seen here are around 940,000 clones, over 60% observed once, and the top ten hold roughly 1.5%. What was sequenced was memory CD4+ T cells sorted from blood. The subset: CD45RA-negative fraction. The receptors were sampled from a man between 18 and 35 years old in good health.

The chain couples TRBV7-6 to TRBJ2-5; D may be TRBD2 (5 bases). Trimming left V 6 bases short and J 3 bases short, with 14 bases between. The CDR3 is 14 amino acids. From germline, CDR1 is SGHVS and CDR2 FNYEAQ. The CDR3 DNA is TGTGCCAGCAGTCTGCGGGCCGGGAAAGAGACCCAGTACTTC. This translates into CASSLRAGKETQYF.

The rearrangement joins TRBV6-5 to TRBJ2-3; possibly TRBD2 for D (6 bases). V was cut by 6 bases and J by 1 base, with 14 bases left in between. Germline CDR1 reads MNHEY; CDR2 reads SVGAGI. This CDR3 has 15 residues. CDR3 bases: TGTGCCAGCAGACTCGGGGGTAAGGGCACAGATACGCAGTATTTT. As protein: CASRLGGKGTDTQYF.

The chain employs TRBV6-1 and TRBJ2-7, with 8 nucleotides matching TRBD2. V shed 7 bases and J 4 bases; nucleotides not matched to a gene: 3. The CDR3 totals 12 residues. Germline-derived CDR1 and CDR2 are MNHNS and SASEGT. The DNA for the CDR3 is TGTGCCAGCAAGCGGGGGAGGTACGAGCAGTACTTC. Its translation is CASKRGRYEQYF.

A few counts support this clone. V and J are TRBV14 and TRBJ2-7; 8 bases fit TRBD1. After removal of 3 bases from V and 7 bases from J, the junction contained 8 bases not matched to a gene. This CDR3 has 14 amino acids. CDR1 SGHDN and CDR2 FVKESK come from the germline V gene. The CDR3 region is CASSQDRVAKEQYF. The DNA for the CDR3 is TGTGCCAGCAGCCAGGACAGGGTAGCGAAGGAGCAGTACTTC.

The rearrangement joins TRBV2 to TRBJ2-5; D gene uncertain. The germline CDR1 and CDR2 sequences are SNHLY and FYNNEI. This CDR3 is 11 amino acids long. V was trimmed by 6 bases and J by 4 bases, leaving 6 bases between them. The CDR3 sequence: CASRLVETQYF. In nucleotides, the CDR3 is TGTGCCAGCAGATTAGTAGAGACCCAGTACTTC.

The chain recombines TRBV5-5 with TRBJ2-3, with D hard to call. CDR1 and CDR2 (germline): SGHKS, YYEKEE (reference sequence). V was clipped by 1 base and J by 6 bases, with 9 bases between them. The CDR3 has 13 amino acids. The CDR3 DNA is TGTGCCAGCAGCTTGCCTTGGGCGGATACGCAGTATTTT. Protein sequence: CASSLPWADTQYF.

The chain combines TRBV11-3 with TRBJ1-1; D remains ambiguous. The CDR3 has 12 residues. In germline, CDR1 is SGHNT, CDR2 YENEEA. V lost 5 bases to trimming and J lost 8 bases, with 12 bases between them. In nucleotides, the CDR3 is TGTGCCAGCAGCCCCGGCAGCGCAGAAGCTTTCTTT. Translation gives CASSPGSAEAFF.

This clone was found many times. The chain links TRBV19 to TRBJ2-6, with D hard to call. Trimming left V 7 bases short and J 2 bases short, with 12 bases between. Germline assignment: CDR1 LNHDA and CDR2 SQIVND (reference sequence). The CDR3 sequence is 15 residues long. In DNA, the CDR3 is TGTGCCAGTAACAACGACATAGCTGGGGCCAACGTCCTGACTTTC. Its translation is CASNNDIAGANVLTF.

This rearrangement joins TRBV5-1 to TRBJ2-1; D is ambiguous. The germline V and J ends were trimmed by 8 bases and 6 bases, with 15 bases remaining between them. Germline V gene lookup returns CDR1 SGHRS and CDR2 YFSETQ. The CDR3 is 13 amino acids. CDR3 sequence: CASAPSFSNEQFF. The CDR3 DNA sequence: TGCGCCAGTGCCCCCTCCTTTTCCAATGAGCAGTTCTTC.